This entry lists 7 T cell receptor beta chains sequenced from one sample in a study of T cell repertoires in cytomegalovirus infection. Their recognized antigens are unknown. TCRdb called the reads again in MiXCR, with one record for every CDR3 protein. The table has approximately 990,000 distinct CDR3 sequences, approximately 30% seen once. The sample in question was cultured CD8+ T cells from PBMCs, obtained from culture after CMV antigen stimulation. The receptors here all came from a human donor in good health (CMV status not recorded). Some clones in this sample may be carry-over from other donors' samples.

This sequence joins TRBV3-1 and TRBJ1-1, with D perhaps matching TRBD1 (6 bases). Trimming took 3 bases from V and 8 from J, leaving 19 bases between them. The germline CDR1 and CDR2 sequences are LGHDT and YNNKEL (reference sequence). This CDR3 has 15 residues. CDR3 region: CASSQDSSGTSEAFF. The DNA of the CDR3 is TGTGCCAGCAGCCAGGACAGTTCTGGGACATCGGAAGCTTTCTTT.

This chain joins TRBV28 and TRBJ1-5; maybe TRBD1 (5 bases). Trimming pared 4 bases from V and 6 bases from J, leaving 19 bases between. This CDR3 has 16 residues. Germline assignment: CDR1 MDHEN and CDR2 SYDVKM. CDR3 sequence reads: CASSSPRDPGFQPQHF. CDR3 in DNA: TGTGCCAGCAGTTCCCCCCGGGACCCTGGTTTTCAGCCCCAGCATTTT.

The chain employs TRBV11-3 and TRBJ2-1, with TRBD2 identical over 9 bases. The J segment lost 9 bases and the V segment lost 5 bases, leaving 11 bases of the junction unmatched. The germline V gene has CDR1 SGHNT and CDR2 YENEEA. The CDR3 sequence is 15 residues long. The CDR3 reads CASSLRSGGMAEQFF. The CDR3 nucleotides read TGTGCCAGCAGCCTGAGGAGCGGGGGGATGGCTGAGCAGTTCTTC.

For this clonotype: Given the absence of the conserved phenylalanine or tryptophan at the CDR3 end, a read error is likely. The chain carries TRBV19 and TRBJ2-1, with 7 nucleotides matching TRBD1. Germline V gene data show CDR1 as LNHDA and CDR2 as SQIVND (reference sequence). J lost 7 bases, V lost 9 bases, and 15 bases had no gene match. This CDR3 is built from 15 residues. For the CDR3, the DNA is TGTGCCAGCAACGGAGAGGACAGGTTAAGGAATGAGCAGTTCCTC. It yields the protein CASNGEDRLRNEQFL.

This clonotype was seen only a few times. The chain links TRBV2 to TRBJ1-2; D call uncertain. This CDR3 has 8 amino acids. V shed 10 bases and J shed 10 bases, with 7 bases lying between them. The V gene's germline CDR1 is SNHLY and CDR2 FYNNEI. In nucleotides, the CDR3 is TGTGCCACCCGGGACTACACCTTC. Translation gives CATRDYTF.

This clonotype was counted between two and nine times. The chain carries TRBV7-8 and TRBJ2-3; 10 positions agree with TRBD2. CDR1 and CDR2 (germline): SGHVS, FQNEAQ. The CDR3 extends over 17 amino acids. With 5 bases clipped from V and 2 bases from J, the junction kept 10 bases outside the gene matches. The chain's CDR3 is CASSTKSGGANTDTQYF. The CDR3 DNA reads as TGTGCCAGCAGCACAAAAAGCGGGGGGGCTAACACAGATACGCAGTATTTT.

The CDR3 coding sequence is TGCAGCGTCCCGGACTGGGACACTGAAGCTTTCTTT. This sequence encodes CSVPDWDTEAFF. V usage is TRBV29-1 and J usage is TRBJ1-1; no reliable D call. Germline V gene sequence: CDR1 SQVTM, CDR2 ANQGSEA. The CDR3 covers 12 residues. The V and J ends lost 6 bases and 3 bases respectively, with 11 bases between them. Variable domain in full (rest from reference TRBV29-1 and TRBJ1-1): SAVISQKPSRDICQRGTSLTIQCQVDSQVTMMFWYRQQPGQSLTLIATANQGSEATYESGFVIDKFPISRPNLTFSTLTVSNMSPEDSSIYLCSVPDWDTEAFFGQGTRLTVV.